These 11 T cell receptor beta chains came from one sample sequenced in a study of beta chain features in type 1 diabetes. Study-wide points: Researchers report that Type 1 diabetes patients had moderately but significantly shorter TCRB CDR3s across all four CD4+ subsets.

Antigen specificity for these receptors is unknown. Of the isolated RNA, all was reverse transcribed, and so the sequenced material was expressed TCRB transcripts. The assay was immunoSEQ multiplex PCR, and TCRdb's table has in-frame clones only and misses some. This table holds 300,000 to 400,000 clones, around an eighth found once. Sequenced material: naive CD4+ T cells from blood. The receptors derive from a woman aged 18-29 years with type 1 diabetes.

The chain joins TRBV9 to TRBJ2-7; 8 bases are shared with TRBD1. The CDR3 runs 16 residues. V lost 0 bases to trimming and J lost 1 base; unmatched junction nucleotides: 6. The germline V gene encodes CDR1 SGDLS and CDR2 YYNGEE. The CDR3 region is CASSVDRDRSSYEQYF. The CDR3 DNA reads as TGTGCCAGCAGCGTAGATCGGGACAGGAGTTCCTACGAGCAGTACTTC.

This clone was detected only a few times. The chain links TRBV5-1 to TRBJ1-1; D unresolved. The V and J ends lost 2 bases and 1 base respectively, with 3 bases between them. Per germline, CDR1 SGHRS and CDR2 YFSETQ. CDR3 size: 12 residues. CDR3 in DNA: TGCGCCAGCAGCTTCCAGAACACTGAAGCTTTCTTT. Its protein product is CASSFQNTEAFF. Supplemented by reference TRBV5-1 and TRBJ1-1, the full variable domain reads KAGVTQTPRYLIKTRGQQVTLSCSPISGHRSVSWYQQTPGQGLQFLFEYFSETQRNKGNFPGRFSGRQFSNSRSEMNVSTLELGDSALYLCASSFQNTEAFFGQGTRLTVV.

This clone was observed a few times. The J gene is TRBJ1-1, the V gene TRBV9, with D hard to call. This CDR3 has 14 amino acids. CDR1 SGDLS and CDR2 YYNGEE come from the germline V gene. Trimming took 1 base from V and 7 from J, leaving 14 bases between them. The CDR3 sequence: CASSVSMAGREAFF. CDR3 in DNA: TGTGCCAGCAGCGTAAGTATGGCGGGCCGTGAAGCTTTCTTT.

There are a few counts of this clone. This sequence joins TRBV11-2 and TRBJ2-3; D call uncertain. The CDR3 sequence is 14 residues long. Trimming cost V 1 base and J 0 bases, with 5 bases left between them. CDR1 is SGHAT and CDR2 is FQNNGV in the germline V gene. CDR3: CASSLVLSTDTQYF. In nucleotides, the CDR3 is TGTGCCAGCAGCTTAGTTTTAAGCACAGATACGCAGTATTTT. The full variable domain, with the rest looked up from reference TRBV11-2 and TRBJ2-3, is EAGVAQSPRYKIIEKRQSVAFWCNPISGHATLYWYQQILGQGPKLLIQFQNNGVVDDSQLPKDRFSAERLKGVDSTLKIQPAKLEDSAVYLCASSLVLSTDTQYFGPGTRLTVL.

The chain carries TRBV7-6 and TRBJ2-3, with 10 nucleotides matching TRBD2. The V segment lost 5 bases and the J segment 4 bases; nucleotides outside the gene matches: 6. The CDR3 has 15 amino acids. Germline V CDR1 and CDR2: SGHVS, FNYEAQ. DNA of the CDR3: TGTGCCAGCAGCCCGCTAGCGGGAGTGGCAGATACGCAGTATTTT. It specifies CASSPLAGVADTQYF. Complete variable domain (other parts from reference TRBV7-6 and TRBJ2-3): GAGVSQSPRYKVTKRGQDVALRCDPISGHVSLYWYRQALGQGPEFLTYFNYEAQQDKSGLPNDRFSAERPEGSISTLTIQRTEQRDSAMYRCASSPLAGVADTQYFGPGTRLTVL.

Only one count was recorded for this clone. V is TRBV4-3 and J is TRBJ2-4; 10 bases agree with TRBD2. The CDR3 loop spans 13 amino acids. V shed 1 base and J 14 bases; nucleotides not matched to a gene: 5. Germline V gene data show CDR1 as LGHNA and CDR2 as YSLEER. The CDR3, as DNA: TGCGCCAGCAGCCAAGGTGTAAGCGGGAGGGAGTACTTC. This translates into CASSQGVSGREYF.

The V call is TRBV4-1, the J call TRBJ2-1; 11 bases are shared with TRBD1. CDR1 and CDR2 from the germline V gene are MGHRA and YSYEKL. Losses at the gene ends were 2 bases for V and 6 bases for J; bases not matched to a gene: 9. There are 17 residues in the CDR3. The CDR3 reads CASSQTTTGQGVNEQFF. The CDR3 DNA is TGCGCCAGCAGCCAAACTACAACGGGACAGGGGGTCAATGAGCAGTTCTTC.

The gene calls are TRBV5-4 and TRBJ1-2, with TRBD1 identical over 8 bases. Germline CDR1 is SGHNT and CDR2 is YYREEE (reference sequence). Unmatched junction bases numbered 1, after V lost 0 bases and J lost 0 bases. The CDR3 consists of 15 residues. The CDR3 sequence is CASSLGGQANYGYTF. The CDR3, as DNA: TGTGCCAGCAGCTTGGGGGGACAGGCTAACTATGGCTACACCTTC.

The J gene is TRBJ2-5, the V gene TRBV29-1; 7 positions match TRBD1. The CDR3 runs to 13 residues. Germline V gene data show CDR1 as SQVTM and CDR2 as ANQGSEA. Trimming took 7 bases from V and 3 from J; bases not matched to a gene: 8. The CDR3 coding sequence is TGCAGCGCAAACAGGGGACGAAAAGAGACCCAGTACTTC. Translated: CSANRGRKETQYF.

This clone was observed a few times. This rearrangement joins TRBV27 to TRBJ1-1; 8 bases fit TRBD1. CDR3 length: 13 amino acids. Trimming removed 8 bases from V and 3 bases from J; junction bases left unmatched: 5. The germline V gene encodes CDR1 MNHEY and CDR2 SMNVEV (reference sequence). CDR3 in DNA: TGTGCCAGCCGTAAGACAGGGGACACTGAAGCTTTCTTT. It translates to CASRKTGDTEAFF.

This clone turned up a few times. This chain connects TRBV6-1 to TRBJ2-5; 8 bases map to TRBD1. The length of the CDR3 is 13 residues. Germline CDR1 is MNHNS and CDR2 is SASEGT. V lost 6 bases, J lost 5 bases, and 5 bases stayed unmatched. CDR3 loop: CASRYRGTETQYF. The CDR3 coding sequence is TGTGCCAGCAGGTACAGGGGGACGGAGACCCAGTACTTC.